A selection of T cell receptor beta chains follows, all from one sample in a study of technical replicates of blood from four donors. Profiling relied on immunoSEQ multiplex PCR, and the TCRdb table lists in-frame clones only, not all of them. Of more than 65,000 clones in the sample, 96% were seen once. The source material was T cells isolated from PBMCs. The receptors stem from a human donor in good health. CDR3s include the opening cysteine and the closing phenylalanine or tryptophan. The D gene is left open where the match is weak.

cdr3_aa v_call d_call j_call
CATSRLTKNIQYF TRBV15 . TRBJ2-4
CASSPREGGSNQPQHF TRBV7-3 . TRBJ1-5
CSVEPTSGREQETQYF TRBV29-1 TRBD2 TRBJ2-5
CASSLYQGAGEKLFF TRBV5-1 TRBD1 TRBJ1-4
CASSPLAVNTEAFF TRBV11-3 . TRBJ1-1
CASSQGTALTDTQYF TRBV4-1 . TRBJ2-3
CASSPLTGIQGYTF TRBV28 . TRBJ1-2
CASSVELAGRYNEQFF TRBV9 TRBD2 TRBJ2-1
CASGLGLAGLDEQFF TRBV12-5 TRBD2 TRBJ2-1
CASSPAGGTYGYTF TRBV4-3 TRBD1 TRBJ1-2
CASSESGGQPTPIYF TRBV25-1 TRBD1 TRBJ1-3
CASSPQGFEKLFF TRBV18 . TRBJ1-4
CASSLWDRDYGYTF TRBV5-6 TRBD1 TRBJ1-2
CASSLGASGRVSQFF TRBV5-6 TRBD2 TRBJ2-1
CASSLDVLGLYSYNEQFF TRBV7-9 TRBD2 TRBJ2-1
CASSPLDLAYEQYF TRBV9 . TRBJ2-7
CASSLVRTTYTDTQYF TRBV7-8 . TRBJ2-3
CATSRDHQAGANVLTF TRBV15 . TRBJ2-6
CASSRRTGLVFF TRBV5-6 TRBD1 TRBJ1-1
CASRGHGTGGKLFF TRBV14 TRBD1 TRBJ1-4
CASSHGLAGEQFF TRBV7-9 TRBD2 TRBJ2-1
CSVEGLAENYEQYF TRBV29-1 TRBD2 TRBJ2-7
CAWRQDTIYEQYF TRBV30 . TRBJ2-7
CASSSWDNLDRGYTF TRBV7-9 . TRBJ1-2
CASRGTGEKPQHF TRBV6-1 TRBD1 TRBJ1-5
CASSHPPGNTEAFF TRBV5-1 . TRBJ1-1
CASSRRDRSTGELFF TRBV4-2 TRBD1 TRBJ2-2
CASSFGPQGFEKLFF TRBV5-6 . TRBJ1-4
CSVASGGRPGELFF TRBV29-1 TRBD2 TRBJ2-2
CAWNRLAGFNEQFF TRBV30 TRBD2 TRBJ2-1
CASSYSGGEQYF TRBV6-5 . TRBJ2-7
CASSHLGSDWEQYF TRBV5-1 . TRBJ2-7
CASSAQDSSYNEQFF TRBV6-4 . TRBJ2-1
CASSPNYGYTF TRBV6-6 . TRBJ1-2
CASSEALAVLAAYEQYF TRBV6-1 TRBD2 TRBJ2-7